This passage covers 27 T cell receptor beta chains from one sample sequenced in a study of T cells in Graves' hyperthyroidism and ophthalmopathy (dated by TCRdb to the late 2010s). The library was built by means of multiplex PCR. The sequencer listed for this sample is Illumina HiSeq 2000. Amplification of TCR beta CDR3 regions was carried out from RNA transcripts. The first round of RT-PCR for the TCR CDR3 was performed with the HTBI primer set and the Qiagen OneStep RT-PCR kit. TCRdb's own reprocessing of the public reads used fastp at Q25 and MiXCR and kept productive beta chains. Each CDR3 protein appears once, grouped with its most common genes and DNA. The sample data list around 340,000 distinct CDR3 sequences, and over 20% of these were observed just once. The ten largest make up over 40% of the sample. The sequencing input was blood. Receptors were obtained from a woman between 50 and 59 years old with Graves' hyperthyroidism.

This clonotype was seen once. The CDR3 bases are TGTGCCAGCAGGACCGGGACAGGGGAAAACGAGCAGTACTTC. Translated: CASRTGTGENEQYF. This chain connects TRBV2 to TRBJ2-7, with 10 bases matching TRBD1. The CDR3 runs to 14 residues. The germline V gene has CDR1 SNHLY and CDR2 FYNNEI. Losses at the gene ends were 6 bases for V and 5 bases for J; bases not matched to a gene: 7.

This clonotype was seen a handful of times. This chain uses TRBV19 with TRBJ2-1; 10 bases line up with TRBD2. The CDR3 is made up of 14 amino acids. The J segment lost 8 bases and the V segment lost 8 bases, leaving 9 bases of the junction unmatched. The germline CDR1 and CDR2 sequences are LNHDA and SQIVND (reference sequence). The CDR3 region is CASDRGSGRYEQFF. As DNA, the CDR3 is TGTGCCAGTGACCGGGGTAGCGGGAGGTATGAGCAGTTCTTC.

This clonotype was seen many times. The rearrangement uses TRBV12-3 or TRBV12-4 and TRBJ2-2; 12 bases agree with TRBD2. This CDR3 has 16 residues. V trimming: 5 bases; J trimming: 7 bases; junction bases outside the gene matches: 8. This chain's CDR3 is CASSTRLAGVSGELFF. The DNA of the CDR3 is TGTGCCAGCAGTACGAGACTAGCGGGAGTCAGCGGGGAGCTGTTTTTT.

This clonotype was recorded a few times. The J gene is TRBJ2-2, the V gene TRBV5-1, with 15 bases that match TRBD2. There are 17 residues in the CDR3. Germline CDR1 SGHRS, CDR2 YFSETQ. V was pared by 4 bases and J by 3 bases, with 4 bases of the junction left unmatched. This chain's CDR3 is CASSAGLAGGYTGELFF. DNA for the CDR3: TGCGCCAGCAGCGCGGGACTAGCGGGGGGCTACACCGGGGAGCTGTTTTTT.

This clonotype was observed many times. The chain joins TRBV29-1 to TRBJ2-1; D remains ambiguous. This CDR3 is built from 16 residues. Germline CDR1 and CDR2: SQVTM and ANQGSEA. Trimming took off 5 bases at V and 7 bases at J, with 24 bases between the two ends. The CDR3 DNA reads TGCAGCGTTCTCCGACTGGCGTCGACGGTAGGGAATGAGCAGTTCTTC. Translating it yields CSVLRLASTVGNEQFF.

This clonotype came up many times. The V gene is TRBV7-9, the J gene TRBJ2-1, with D possibly being TRBD1 (5 bases). This CDR3 region has 13 residues. Germline CDR1 reads SEHNR; CDR2 reads FQNEAQ (reference sequence). Trimming took 1 base from V and 9 from J, leaving 10 bases between them. The DNA for the CDR3 is TGTGCCAGCAGCTTAGGGGGCGCAGGTGAGCAGTTCTTC. Translating it yields CASSLGGAGEQFF.

Of note for this clonotype: The CDR3 ends on some other residue instead of the conserved phenylalanine or tryptophan, so this is likely a read error. This sequence joins TRBV6-1 and TRBJ2-1; the D gene is possibly TRBD1 (6 bases). With 5 bases removed from V and 0 bases from J, the gap between germline ends came to 26 bases. Germline-derived CDR1 and CDR2 are MNHNS and SASEGT. The CDR3 runs 20 residues. CDR3 sequence reads: CASSKGPFSGGLSSYNEQFL. The CDR3 bases are TGTGCCAGCAGTAAGGGACCGTTTAGTGGGGGCTTGAGCTCCTACAATGAGCAGTTCCTC.

This clonotype was observed at least ten times. This chain links TRBV20-1 with TRBJ2-1, with TRBD2 matching 12 bases. V dropped 2 bases and J dropped 7; count of bases not matched to a gene: 9. The CDR3 totals 16 residues. Germline assignment: CDR1 DFQATT and CDR2 SNEGSKA (reference sequence). The CDR3 region is CSARHPGLAGRNEQFF. The DNA for the CDR3 is TGCAGTGCTAGACACCCCGGACTAGCGGGAAGGAATGAGCAGTTCTTC.

There are a few counts of this clonotype. V usage is TRBV6-4 and J usage is TRBJ2-2, with 8 bases identical to TRBD1. CDR1 and CDR2 from the germline V gene are MRHNA and SNTAGT. The CDR3 has 14 residues. V was pared by 8 bases and J by 3 bases, with 5 bases of the junction left unmatched. The CDR3 reads CASQDREDTGELFF. Here the CDR3 DNA reads TGTGCCAGCCAGGACAGGGAGGACACCGGGGAGCTGTTTTTT.

This clonotype has at least ten counts. The rearrangement uses TRBV20-1 and TRBJ2-3, with 10 bases identical to TRBD2. The germline V gene has CDR1 DFQATT and CDR2 SNEGSKA (reference sequence). V lost 5 bases, J lost 8 bases, and 16 bases stayed unmatched. CDR3 length equals 16 residues. Here the CDR3 reads CSAPNGLAVLRGTQYF. Here the CDR3 DNA reads TGCAGTGCTCCTAATGGACTAGCGGTCTTAAGGGGTACGCAGTATTTT.

The J gene is TRBJ2-5, the V gene TRBV2; tentative D call: TRBD2 (7 bases). Germline CDR1 SNHLY, CDR2 FYNNEI. The CDR3 runs to 14 residues. Trimming cost V 6 bases and J 5 bases, with 16 bases left between them. The CDR3 nucleotides are TGTGCCAGCAGCTCAAACGCGGGGGCTGAGACCCAGTACTTC. The encoded protein is CASSSNAGAETQYF.

This clonotype was seen at least ten times. The chain is built from TRBV28 and TRBJ2-3, with 7 bases lining up with TRBD2. The CDR3 runs 15 residues. The V gene's germline CDR1 is MDHEN and CDR2 SYDVKM. Trimming cost V 6 bases and J 0 bases; bases outside gene matches: 6. DNA of the CDR3: TGTGCCAGCAGCGGGACTACCCCTAGCACAGATACGCAGTATTTT. It encodes CASSGTTPSTDTQYF.

The chain couples TRBV27 to TRBJ2-2, with no clear D. Trimming removed 5 bases from V and 4 bases from J, with 14 bases in between. The CDR3 extends over 15 amino acids. Germline CDR1 is MNHEY and CDR2 is SMNVEV (reference sequence). CDR3 residues: CASSGVVAGTGELFF. CDR3 DNA: TGTGCCAGCAGTGGCGTAGTGGCTGGCACCGGGGAGCTGTTTTTT.

The chain uses TRBV19 and TRBJ1-1, with TRBD1 as a possible D gene (5 bases). The CDR3 length is 13 residues. Trimming shortened V by 9 bases and J by 4 bases, and 15 bases separated the two germline ends. Germline CDR1 is LNHDA and CDR2 is SQIVND (reference sequence). The CDR3 DNA follows: TGTGCCAGCACGGGACTCCCGCGCACTGAAGCTTTCTTT. Encoded protein: CASTGLPRTEAFF.

In this sample, this clonotype turned up many times. CDR3 nucleotide sequence: TGTGCCAGCAGTCCGGCTCTCCAGGCCTCCTACAATGAGCAGTTCTTC. The encoded protein is CASSPALQASYNEQFF. The rearrangement uses TRBV6-1 and TRBJ2-1; D call uncertain. Germline loops: CDR1 MNHNS, CDR2 SASEGT. Trimming took off 5 bases at V and 0 bases at J, with 14 bases between the two ends. The CDR3 has 16 amino acids.

In its sample, this clonotype was seen many times. This chain uses TRBV18 with TRBJ2-1; TRBD1 might be the D (6 bases). Per germline, CDR1 KGHSH and CDR2 LQKENI. V lost 4 bases to trimming and J lost 8 bases, with 9 bases between them. The CDR3 spans 12 residues. CDR3 residues: CASSLTGDEQFF. Written as DNA, the CDR3 is TGTGCCAGCTCACTGACAGGCGATGAGCAGTTCTTC.

The rearrangement links TRBV5-1 to TRBJ2-1; 10 positions match TRBD2. After removal of 4 bases from V and 9 bases from J, the junction contained 10 bases not matched to a gene. Looked up from germline, CDR1 is SGHRS and CDR2 is YFSETQ. The CDR3 runs 15 residues. CDR3 coding DNA: TGCGCCAGCAGCATCATAGCGGGAGGACGGGGTGAGCAGTTCTTC. It translates to CASSIIAGGRGEQFF.

This clonotype has a handful of counts. J is TRBJ2-7 and V is TRBV25-1; D may match TRBD1 or TRBD2 (6 bases each). Trimming removed 3 bases at V and 6 bases at J, with 12 bases between. This CDR3 has 13 amino acids. CDR1 and CDR2 (germline): MGHDK, SYGVNS. In DNA, the CDR3 is TGTGCCAGCAGTGATCGTGGGGGGCGCGAGCAGTACTTC. This codes for CASSDRGGREQYF.

As concerns this clonotype: This may stem from a read error, because a much larger clone lies one nucleotide away. J is TRBJ2-7 and V is TRBV11-2; 8 bases line up with TRBD2. The CDR3 has 15 amino acids. CDR1 and CDR2 (germline): SGHAT, FQNNGV. CDR3 bases: TGTGCCAGCAGCTTATATGCGGGGGGAACCTACGGGCAGTACTTC. Encoded protein: CASSLYAGGTYGQYF.

The chain uses TRBV5-1 and TRBJ1-3, with D unresolved. The V gene's germline CDR1 is SGHRS and CDR2 YFSETQ. V was clipped by 0 bases and J by 0 bases, with 4 bases between them. The CDR3 length is 14 residues. The CDR3 DNA is TGCGCCAGCAGCTTGGAGGACTCTGGAAACACCATATATTTT. It specifies CASSLEDSGNTIYF.

This clonotype was recorded at least ten times. The chain is built from TRBV18 and TRBJ2-1; 9 bases agree with TRBD1. CDR3 length equals 17 residues. Germline CDR1 is KGHSH and CDR2 is LQKENI. V lost 1 base, J lost 0 bases, and 4 bases stayed unmatched. This CDR3 reads CASSPRQGERSYNEQFF. The CDR3 DNA reads as TGTGCCAGCTCACCACGACAGGGGGAACGCTCCTACAATGAGCAGTTCTTC.

This clonotype was seen many times. The gene calls are TRBV6-6 and TRBJ1-2; D unresolved. CDR1 and CDR2 from the germline V gene are MNHNY and SVGAGI (reference sequence). Trimming took 0 bases from V and 5 from J, leaving 4 bases between them. The CDR3 is 12 amino acids. Written as DNA, the CDR3 is TGTGCCAGCAGTTACTCAGGGTATGGCTACACCTTC. Amino acids: CASSYSGYGYTF.

In its sample, this clonotype was seen a few times. CDR3 region: CASSLGEGARGNTIYF. CDR3 DNA: TGCGCCAGCAGCTTGGGAGAGGGGGCGAGAGGAAACACCATATATTTT. The rearrangement joins TRBV5-1 to TRBJ1-3, with 7 bases fitting TRBD1. Germline V gene lookup returns CDR1 SGHRS and CDR2 YFSETQ. V lost 0 bases, J lost 4 bases, and 7 bases stayed unmatched. There are 16 residues in the CDR3.

This clonotype occurred a few times. The genes are TRBV27 and TRBJ2-6, with D possibly matching TRBD2 (6 bases). CDR3 length: 16 residues. Germline CDR1 and CDR2: MNHEY and SMNVEV (reference sequence). Trimming pared 5 bases from V and 0 bases from J, leaving 11 bases between. CDR3 in amino acids: CASSGGLISGANVLTF. Here the CDR3 DNA reads TGTGCCAGCAGTGGAGGACTAATCTCTGGGGCCAACGTCCTGACTTTC.

This clonotype has a count of ten or more. V and J are TRBV5-1 and TRBJ1-2, with 9 nucleotides matching TRBD1. The CDR3 spans 14 residues. Germline CDR1 reads SGHRS; CDR2 reads YFSETQ. V lost 4 bases, J lost 5 bases, and 6 bases stayed unmatched. CDR3 bases: TGCGCCAGCAGCACCGTGGACAGGGGATATGGCTACACCTTC. This encodes CASSTVDRGYGYTF.

This clonotype was counted a few times. The rearrangement links TRBV20-1 to TRBJ2-1, with 9 bases that match TRBD2. Germline trimming cut 2 bases from V and 7 bases from J; bases unmatched to any gene: 9. The CDR3 covers 15 residues. Germline values: CDR1 DFQATT, CDR2 SNEGSKA (reference sequence). The CDR3, as DNA: TGCAGTGCTAGATCAGGGACTAGCTCGGGAAATGAGCAGTTCTTC. Translating gives CSARSGTSSGNEQFF.

About this clonotype itself: This sequence may be a read error, since a much larger clone differs from it by one base. This rearrangement joins TRBV9 to TRBJ1-3; D unresolved. This CDR3 contains 13 residues. Germline CDR1 SGDLS, CDR2 YYNGEE. The CDR3 region is CASSVGVGSTIYF. The CDR3 DNA reads TGTGCCAGCAGCGTAGGCGTTGGAAGCACCATATATTTT.